This T cell receptor (beta chain) is from a study of shared clonotypes between healthy human individuals. In the study overall: Three plates each covered CD4 naive and memory; CD8 naive two, CD8 memory one.

Clones were sequenced by immunoSEQ multiplex PCR, and TCRdb holds only the in-frame ones, with some missing. The sample carries about 730,000 clones, around 77% recorded once. The CDR3 runs 18 residues. The J segment lost 4 bases and the V segment lost 0 bases, leaving 10 bases of the junction unmatched. From germline, CDR1 is MGHRA and CDR2 YSYEKL. Broader study findings: Rarefaction indicated that sorted-subset sequencing remained incomplete although depth was large. An anticipated effect of sequencing depth on clonotype sharing among donors was recognized.

About this clone itself: Its matching antigen is unknown.

Sequencing was carried out using memory CD4+ T cells sorted from blood. As for subset: CD45RA-negative fraction. The TCR was taken from a woman under 40 in good health. The rearrangement uses TRBV4-1 and TRBJ2-5; 11 bases are shared with TRBD2. The CDR3 DNA is TGCGCCAGCAGCCAAGACTGGCTAGCGGGAGGTAGGAGAGAGACCCAGTACTTC. Translating it yields CASSQDWLAGGRRETQYF.